One and the same sample provided the 12 T cell receptor beta chains below, sequenced in a study of CD8 T cells in Susac syndrome. RNA amounts of about 0.5 to 1 ug underwent reverse transcription with random hexamers. Using its own MiXCR run on the immunoSEQ multiplex PCR reads, TCRdb lists one record per CDR3 protein. The sample holds 100,000 to 150,000 distinct CDR3 sequences, approximately 96% seen once. The sequencing sample was made of CD8+ T cells from PBMCs. The source of these receptors is a human donor with Susac syndrome.

This clonotype was counted a single time. This chain joins TRBV11-1 and TRBJ1-1, with unresolved D. V lost 1 base to trimming and J lost 5 bases, with 23 bases between them. The CDR3 is 18 residues long. The V gene's germline CDR1 is SGHAT and CDR2 FQDESV (reference sequence). CDR3 amino acids: CASSLESLRPPTPTEAFF. Here the CDR3 DNA reads TGTGCCAGCAGCTTAGAATCCCTGCGGCCCCCTACCCCGACTGAAGCTTTCTTT.

The gene calls are TRBV9 and TRBJ1-1, with D maybe TRBD1 (5 bases). The CDR3 is 16 residues long. Per germline, CDR1 SGDLS and CDR2 YYNGEE. The V gene lost 0 bases and the J gene lost 1 base, with 13 bases spanning the gap. The CDR3 nucleotides read TGTGCCAGCAGCGTAGCTGGGGGGGTCGGGAACACTGAAGCTTTCTTT. Translating it yields CASSVAGGVGNTEAFF.

The V call is TRBV12-3 or TRBV12-4, the J call TRBJ1-1; 9 nucleotides match TRBD1. The CDR3 contains 15 residues. V gave up 4 bases and J gave up 2 bases; unmatched junction bases: 5. CDR3 loop: CASSYPGQGNTEAFF. In DNA, the CDR3 is TGTGCCAGCAGTTACCCGGGACAGGGAAACACTGAAGCTTTCTTT.

J is TRBJ2-7 and V is TRBV30; D unclear. Trimming took off 5 bases at V and 2 bases at J, with 7 bases between the two ends. CDR3 length: 11 amino acids. CDR1 is GTSNPN, CDR2 SVGIG, per germline (reference sequence). CDR3: CAWAVAYEQYF. CDR3 nucleotide sequence: TGTGCCTGGGCCGTTGCCTACGAGCAGTACTTC.

The rearrangement joins TRBV5-1 to TRBJ2-7; no firm D call. Trimming cost V 0 bases and J 1 base, with 5 bases left between them. This CDR3 region has 13 residues. Germline-derived CDR1 and CDR2 are SGHRS and YFSETQ. The CDR3 nucleotides are TGCGCCAGCAGCTTGGATAAGTCCTACGAGCAGTACTTC. Translating it yields CASSLDKSYEQYF.

The V call is TRBV6-4, the J call TRBJ2-3, with D possibly being TRBD1 (5 bases). The V end lost 6 bases, the J end lost 1 base, and 14 bases lay between the germline ends. Germline V lookup: CDR1 MRHNA, CDR2 SNTAGT. The CDR3 length is 15 residues. Here the CDR3 reads CASSATRTRTDTQYF. CDR3 DNA: TGTGCCAGCAGCGCGACCCGGACACGCACAGATACGCAGTATTTT.

The chain joins TRBV27 to TRBJ2-1, with TRBD2 matching over 13 bases. With 5 bases clipped from V and 7 bases from J, the junction kept 5 bases outside the gene matches. CDR1 is MNHEY, CDR2 SMNVEV, per germline (reference sequence). The CDR3 loop spans 15 amino acids. Written as DNA, the CDR3 is TGTGCCAGCAGTCCGGGACTAGCGGGAAGGAATGAGCAGTTCTTC. Protein: CASSPGLAGRNEQFF.

The V gene is TRBV24-1, the J gene TRBJ2-1; unclear D gene. Per the germline V gene, CDR1 is KGHDR and CDR2 is SFDVKD. Trimming cost V 1 base and J 9 bases, with 9 bases left between them. This CDR3 contains 13 residues. In nucleotides, the CDR3 is TGTGCCACCAGTGATTTCCCCTCTGGTGAGCAGTTCTTC. Protein: CATSDFPSGEQFF.

Notes on this clonotype: Relative to the germline gene, one junction end is altered; a read error may explain this. The chain recombines TRBV6-6 with TRBJ2-1; D ambiguous. Germline values: CDR1 MNHNY, CDR2 SVGAGI (reference sequence). This CDR3 is built from 15 residues. DNA of the CDR3: TGTGCCAGCAGTAACTCTTTACAGAGCCCTAATGAGCAGTTCTTC. This encodes CASSNSLQSPNEQFF.

This clonotype was detected only a few times. The chain uses TRBV12-3 or TRBV12-4 and TRBJ1-5; the D gene is possibly TRBD1 (5 bases). CDR3 length: 16 amino acids. Trimming removed 5 bases at V and 0 bases at J, with 14 bases between. The CDR3 region has the DNA TGTGCCAGCAGTCGCACAGGTGTAAATAGCAATCAGCCCCAGCATTTT. Its translation is CASSRTGVNSNQPQHF.

This sequence joins TRBV19 and TRBJ2-1, with 15 bases identical to TRBD2. J was trimmed by 10 bases and V by 5 bases; bases with no gene match: 3. The CDR3 spans 14 residues. Germline V gives CDR1 LNHDA, CDR2 SQIVND (reference sequence). In nucleotides, the CDR3 is TGTGCCAGTAGTGGACTAGCGGGAGGGGACGAGCAGTTCTTC. Translated: CASSGLAGGDEQFF. The full variable domain, rest sourced from reference TRBV19 and TRBJ2-1, is DGGITQSPKYLFRKEGQNVTLSCEQNLNHDAMYWYRQDPGQGLRLIYYSQIVNDFQKGDIAEGYSVSREKKESFPLTVTSAQKNPTAFYLCASSGLAGGDEQFFGPGTRLTVL.

CDR3 bases: TGTGCCAGCAGTCCGCCTGGGGATAACAATCAGCCCCAGCATTTT. This codes for CASSPPGDNNQPQHF. The rearrangement links TRBV28 to TRBJ1-5, with D uncertain. Trimming pared 5 bases from V and 3 bases from J, leaving 14 bases between. Germline CDR1 MDHEN, CDR2 SYDVKM. The CDR3 is 15 amino acids.